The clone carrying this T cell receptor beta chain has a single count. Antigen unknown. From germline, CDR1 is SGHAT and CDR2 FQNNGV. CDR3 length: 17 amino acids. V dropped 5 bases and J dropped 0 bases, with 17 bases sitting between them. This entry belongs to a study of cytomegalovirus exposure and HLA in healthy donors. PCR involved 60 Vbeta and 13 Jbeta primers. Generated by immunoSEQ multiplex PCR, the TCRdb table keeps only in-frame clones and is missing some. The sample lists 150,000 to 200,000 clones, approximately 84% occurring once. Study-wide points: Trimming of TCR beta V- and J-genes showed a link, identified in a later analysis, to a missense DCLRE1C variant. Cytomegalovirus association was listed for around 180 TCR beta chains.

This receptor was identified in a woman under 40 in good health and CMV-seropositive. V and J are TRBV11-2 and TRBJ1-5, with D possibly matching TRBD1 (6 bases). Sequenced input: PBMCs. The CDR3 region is CASSLARGHLSNQPQHF. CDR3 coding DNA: TGTGCCAGCAGCCTTGCCCGGGGACACCTTAGCAATCAGCCCCAGCATTTT.